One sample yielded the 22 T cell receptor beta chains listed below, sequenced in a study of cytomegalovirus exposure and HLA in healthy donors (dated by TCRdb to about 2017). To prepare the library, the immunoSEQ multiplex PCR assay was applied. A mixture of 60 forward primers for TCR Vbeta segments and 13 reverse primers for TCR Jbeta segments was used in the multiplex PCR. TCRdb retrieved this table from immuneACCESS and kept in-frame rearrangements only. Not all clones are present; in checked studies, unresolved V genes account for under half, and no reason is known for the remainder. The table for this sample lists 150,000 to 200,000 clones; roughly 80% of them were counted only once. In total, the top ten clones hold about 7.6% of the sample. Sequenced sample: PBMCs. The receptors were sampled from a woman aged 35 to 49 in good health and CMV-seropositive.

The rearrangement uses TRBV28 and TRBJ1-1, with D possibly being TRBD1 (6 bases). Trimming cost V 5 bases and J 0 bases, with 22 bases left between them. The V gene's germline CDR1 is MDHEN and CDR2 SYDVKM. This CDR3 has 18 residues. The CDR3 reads CASSPPVPGQGMNTEAFF. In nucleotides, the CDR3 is TGTGCCAGCAGTCCCCCCGTCCCGGGGCAGGGGATGAACACTGAAGCTTTCTTT. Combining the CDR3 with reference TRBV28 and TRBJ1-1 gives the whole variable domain DVKVTQSSRYLVKRTGEKVFLECVQDMDHENMFWYRQDPGLGLRLIYFSYDVKMKEKGDIPEGYSVSREKKERFSLILESASTNQTSMYLCASSPPVPGQGMNTEAFFGQGTRLTVV.

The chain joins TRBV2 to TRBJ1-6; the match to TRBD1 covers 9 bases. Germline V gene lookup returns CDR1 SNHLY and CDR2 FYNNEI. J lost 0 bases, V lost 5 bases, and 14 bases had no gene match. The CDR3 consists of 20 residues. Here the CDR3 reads CASSPDPPGQGYSYNSPLHF. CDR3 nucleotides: TGTGCCAGCAGTCCCGACCCTCCGGGACAGGGCTACTCCTATAATTCACCCCTCCACTTT.

The CDR3 DNA reads TGTGCCAGCAGCGCCATGACAGGAGGCGAGCAGTACTTC. Encoded protein: CASSAMTGGEQYF. The rearrangement uses TRBV9 and TRBJ2-5, with D perhaps matching TRBD1 (6 bases). The J call may be incorrect, as the DNA end agrees better with TRBJ2-7. CDR1 and CDR2 from the germline V gene are SGDLS and YYNGEE. The CDR3 sequence is 13 residues long.

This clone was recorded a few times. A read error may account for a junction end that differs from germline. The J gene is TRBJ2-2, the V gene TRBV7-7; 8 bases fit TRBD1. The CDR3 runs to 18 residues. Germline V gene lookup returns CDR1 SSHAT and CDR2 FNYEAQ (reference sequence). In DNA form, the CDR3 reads TGTGCTAGCAGCTTAGAGCCCCCGGGACAGGTGAACACCGGGGAGCTGTTTTTT. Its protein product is CASSLEPPGQVNTGELFF.

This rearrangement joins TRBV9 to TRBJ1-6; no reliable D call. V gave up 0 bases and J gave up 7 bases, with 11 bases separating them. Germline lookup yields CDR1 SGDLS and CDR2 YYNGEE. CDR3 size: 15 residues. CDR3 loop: CASSVGGQSNSPLHF. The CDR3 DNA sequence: TGTGCCAGCAGCGTAGGTGGGCAGTCCAATTCACCCCTCCACTTT.

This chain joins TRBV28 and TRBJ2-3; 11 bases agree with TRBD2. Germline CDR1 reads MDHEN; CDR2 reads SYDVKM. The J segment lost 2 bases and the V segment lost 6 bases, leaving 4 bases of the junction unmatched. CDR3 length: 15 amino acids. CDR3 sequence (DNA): TGTGCCAGCAGACTTAGCGGGAGGGCCACAGATACGCAGTATTTT. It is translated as CASRLSGRATDTQYF.

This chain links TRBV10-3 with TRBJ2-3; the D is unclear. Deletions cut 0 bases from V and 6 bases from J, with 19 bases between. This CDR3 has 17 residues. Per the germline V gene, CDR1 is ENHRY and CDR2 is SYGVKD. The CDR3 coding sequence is TGTGCCATCAGTGAGTCTTTAGGCACAGTGGCATCCGATACGCAGTATTTT. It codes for CAISESLGTVASDTQYF.

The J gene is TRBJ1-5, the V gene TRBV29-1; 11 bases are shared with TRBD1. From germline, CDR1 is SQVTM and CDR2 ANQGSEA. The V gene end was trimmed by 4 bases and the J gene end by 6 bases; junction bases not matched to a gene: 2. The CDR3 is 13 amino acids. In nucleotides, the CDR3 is TGCAGCGTTGGAGGACAGGGGGCTCAGCCCCAGCATTTT. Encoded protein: CSVGGQGAQPQHF.

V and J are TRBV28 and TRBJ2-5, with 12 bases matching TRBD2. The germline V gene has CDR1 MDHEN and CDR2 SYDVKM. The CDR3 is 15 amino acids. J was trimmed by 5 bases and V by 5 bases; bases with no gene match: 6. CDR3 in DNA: TGTGCCAGCAGTGAGACTAGCGGGAGTTATGAGACCCAGTACTTC. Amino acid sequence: CASSETSGSYETQYF.

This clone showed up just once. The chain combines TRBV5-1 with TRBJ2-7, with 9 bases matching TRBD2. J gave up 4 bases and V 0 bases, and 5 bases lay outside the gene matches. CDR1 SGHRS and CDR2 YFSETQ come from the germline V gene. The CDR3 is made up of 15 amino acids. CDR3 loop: CASSLGSSGTYEQYF. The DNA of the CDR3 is TGCGCCAGCAGCTTGGGTTCTAGCGGGACTTACGAGCAGTACTTC.

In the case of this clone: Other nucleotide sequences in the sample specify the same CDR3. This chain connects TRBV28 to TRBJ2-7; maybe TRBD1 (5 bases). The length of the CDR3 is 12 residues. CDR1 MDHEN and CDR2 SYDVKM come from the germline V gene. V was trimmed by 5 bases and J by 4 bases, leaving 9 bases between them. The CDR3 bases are TGTGCCAGCAGTCCTGACAGTTACGAGCAGTACTTC. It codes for CASSPDSYEQYF. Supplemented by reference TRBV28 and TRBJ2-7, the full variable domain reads DVKVTQSSRYLVKRTGEKVFLECVQDMDHENMFWYRQDPGLGLRLIYFSYDVKMKEKGDIPEGYSVSREKKERFSLILESASTNQTSMYLCASSPDSYEQYFGPGTRLTVT.

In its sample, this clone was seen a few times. The CDR3: CASSYTPGGNYGYTF. The DNA of the CDR3 is TGTGCCAGCAGTTACACGCCAGGGGGCAACTATGGCTACACCTTC. The genes are TRBV6-6 and TRBJ1-2; 8 nucleotides agree with TRBD1. The ends lost 2 bases at V and 2 bases at J; junction bases unmatched: 4. This CDR3 contains 15 residues. Germline CDR1 is MNHNY and CDR2 is SVGAGI (reference sequence).

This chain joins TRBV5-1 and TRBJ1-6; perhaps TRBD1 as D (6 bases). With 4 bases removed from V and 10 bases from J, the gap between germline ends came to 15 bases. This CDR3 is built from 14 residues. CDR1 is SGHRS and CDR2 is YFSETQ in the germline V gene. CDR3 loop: CASSTTGNGSPLHF. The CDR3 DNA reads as TGCGCCAGCAGCACAACAGGGAACGGATCACCCCTCCACTTT.

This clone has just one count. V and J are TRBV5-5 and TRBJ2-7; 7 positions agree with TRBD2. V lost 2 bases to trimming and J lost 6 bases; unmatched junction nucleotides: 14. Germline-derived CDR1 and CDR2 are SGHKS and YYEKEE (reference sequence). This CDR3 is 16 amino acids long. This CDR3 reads CASSFSEREAVLEQYF. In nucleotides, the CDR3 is TGTGCCAGCAGCTTTTCAGAACGGGAGGCTGTTCTCGAGCAGTACTTC.

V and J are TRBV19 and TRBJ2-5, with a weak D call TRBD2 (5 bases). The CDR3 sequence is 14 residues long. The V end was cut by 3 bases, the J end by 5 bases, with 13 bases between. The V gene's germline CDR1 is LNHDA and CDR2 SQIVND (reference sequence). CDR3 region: CASSIIGDGETQYF. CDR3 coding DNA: TGTGCCAGTAGTATCATCGGGGATGGGGAGACCCAGTACTTC.

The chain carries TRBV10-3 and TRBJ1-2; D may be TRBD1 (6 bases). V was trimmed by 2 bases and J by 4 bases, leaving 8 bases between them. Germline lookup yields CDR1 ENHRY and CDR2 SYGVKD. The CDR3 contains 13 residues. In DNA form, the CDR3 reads TGTGCCATCAGTGAGCGGGACACCTATGGCTACACCTTC. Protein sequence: CAISERDTYGYTF.

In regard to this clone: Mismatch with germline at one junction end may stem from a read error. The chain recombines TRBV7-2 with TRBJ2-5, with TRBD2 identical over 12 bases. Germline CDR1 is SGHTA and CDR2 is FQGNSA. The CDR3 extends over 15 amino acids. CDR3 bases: TGTGCCAGCAGCTTCGAGCGACTAGCGGGAGTCGCGGGGGACTTC. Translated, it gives CASSFERLAGVAGDF. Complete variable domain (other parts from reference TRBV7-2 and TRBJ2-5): GAGVSQSPSNKVTEKGKDVELRCDPISGHTALYWYRQSLGQGLEFLIYFQGNSAPDKSGLPSDRFSAERTGGSVSTLTIQRTQQEDSAVYLCASSFERLAGVAGDFGPGTRLLVL.

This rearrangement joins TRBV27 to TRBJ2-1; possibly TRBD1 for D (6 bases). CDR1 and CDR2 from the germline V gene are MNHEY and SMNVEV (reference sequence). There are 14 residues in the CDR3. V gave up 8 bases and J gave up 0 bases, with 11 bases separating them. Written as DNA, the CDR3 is TGTGCCAGCGCCCTCAGGGGCTCCTACAATGAGCAGTTCTTC. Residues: CASALRGSYNEQFF.

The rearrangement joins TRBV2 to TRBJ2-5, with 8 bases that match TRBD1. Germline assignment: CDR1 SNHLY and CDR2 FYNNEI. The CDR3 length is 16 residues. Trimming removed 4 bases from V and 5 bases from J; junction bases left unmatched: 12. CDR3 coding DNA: TGTGCCAGCAGTGGGGGAAAGGCAGGGGGCTCGGAGACCCAGTACTTC. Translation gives CASSGGKAGGSETQYF.

In DNA form, the CDR3 reads TGCGCCAGCAGTGAGAGCGGCGGACCCTCCCGCACAGATACGCAGTATTTT. Protein: CASSESGGPSRTDTQYF. The chain combines TRBV10-1 with TRBJ2-3, with D tentatively TRBD2 (5 bases). This CDR3 has 17 amino acids. Trimming removed 2 bases at V and 1 base at J, with 16 bases between. CDR1 is WNHNN and CDR2 is SYGVQD in the germline V gene (reference sequence).

This chain's CDR3 is CASSGFTGPHEQYF. CDR3 sequence (DNA): TGTGCCAGCAGTGGGTTTACAGGGCCCCACGAGCAGTACTTC. This chain joins TRBV25-1 and TRBJ2-5; weak D call: TRBD1 (6 bases). The DNA end is a closer match to TRBJ2-7, so the J assignment may be wrong. The CDR3 extends over 14 amino acids. Per germline, CDR1 MGHDK and CDR2 SYGVNS.

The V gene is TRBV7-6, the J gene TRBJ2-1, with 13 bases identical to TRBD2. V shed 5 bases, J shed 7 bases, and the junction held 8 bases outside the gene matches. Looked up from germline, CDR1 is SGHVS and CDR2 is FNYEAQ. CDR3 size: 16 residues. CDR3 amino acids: CASSRGTSGTKNEQFF. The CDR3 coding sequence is TGTGCCAGCAGCCGTGGGACTAGCGGGACCAAGAATGAGCAGTTCTTC. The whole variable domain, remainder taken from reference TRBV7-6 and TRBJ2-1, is GAGVSQSPRYKVTKRGQDVALRCDPISGHVSLYWYRQALGQGPEFLTYFNYEAQQDKSGLPNDRFSAERPEGSISTLTIQRTEQRDSAMYRCASSRGTSGTKNEQFFGPGTRLTVL.